Listed here are 28 T cell receptor beta chains from one sample, sequenced in a study of shared clonotypes between healthy human individuals (dated by TCRdb to the early 2020s). Receptors were amplified or captured by the immunoSEQ multiplex PCR assay. What TCRdb holds here is the immuneACCESS table cut down to in-frame rearrangements. Part of the clones is not present; checked against another copy, under half of the missing clones reflect an unresolved V gene, and the others are unexplained. For this sample there are about a million clones; about 75% appear just once. The top ten clonotypes cover around 1.4% of the sample. Input material: memory CD4+ T cells sorted from blood. Per the publication, the cell subset or site label means: CD45RA-negative fraction. These receptors were obtained from a man between 18 and 35 years old in good health.

The V call is TRBV6-1, the J call TRBJ1-2; 9 bases are a match to TRBD1. Trimming at V came to 4 bases and at J to 4 bases, leaving 7 bases not matched to a gene. The CDR3 totals 15 residues. Germline CDR1 MNHNS, CDR2 SASEGT. In DNA, the CDR3 is TGTGCCAGCAGTGCCAGGGACAGGGCCCTCTATGGCTACACCTTC. Translating it yields CASSARDRALYGYTF.

This rearrangement joins TRBV6-5 to TRBJ2-1; 8 bases are a match to TRBD2. The germline V gene encodes CDR1 MNHEY and CDR2 SVGAGI. With V trimmed by 4 bases and J by 1 base, 3 bases remained unmatched. This CDR3 region has 15 residues. The chain's CDR3 is CASSSIAGSYNEQFF. CDR3 sequence (DNA): TGTGCCAGCAGTTCGATAGCGGGATCCTACAATGAGCAGTTCTTC.

The V call is TRBV29-1, the J call TRBJ2-7; TRBD2 is a possible D gene (6 bases). Trimming shortened V by 2 bases and J by 5 bases, and 13 bases separated the two germline ends. CDR3 length: 13 residues. Germline assignment: CDR1 SQVTM and CDR2 ANQGSEA. This CDR3 reads CSVERQGGNEQYF. Written as DNA, the CDR3 is TGCAGCGTTGAACGGCAGGGCGGGAACGAGCAGTACTTC.

V and J are TRBV4-3 and TRBJ2-7; D possibly corresponds to TRBD2 (5 bases). CDR1 is LGHNA and CDR2 is YSLEER in the germline V gene. The length of the CDR3 is 13 residues. V lost 5 bases, J lost 3 bases, and 11 bases lay in between. The CDR3: CASSMDSDYEQYF. CDR3 coding DNA: TGCGCCAGCAGCATGGACTCGGACTACGAGCAGTACTTC.

The sample holds one count of this clone. The rearrangement links TRBV18 to TRBJ1-6; 7 positions match TRBD1. The CDR3 extends over 16 amino acids. CDR1 and CDR2 (germline): KGHSH, LQKENI. The V segment lost 4 bases and the J segment 1 base; nucleotides outside the gene matches: 4. The CDR3 protein is CASSQGAVSYNSPLHF. The CDR3 DNA follows: TGTGCCAGCTCACAGGGGGCTGTGTCCTATAATTCACCCCTCCACTTT.

The chain has TRBV5-1 and TRBJ2-3; TRBD2 might be the D (5 bases). The V end was cut by 2 bases, the J end by 0 bases, with 19 bases between. Germline V lookup: CDR1 SGHRS, CDR2 YFSETQ. The CDR3 extends over 18 amino acids. The CDR3 reads CASSFLGLEVTSTDTQYF. CDR3 nucleotides: TGCGCCAGCAGCTTTCTTGGCTTGGAGGTTACTAGCACAGATACGCAGTATTTT.

A remark on this clone: Within the sample, other DNA sequences also encode this same CDR3. The rearrangement links TRBV7-3 to TRBJ2-3, with a possible D match to TRBD2 (7 bases). V lost 0 bases and J lost 5, with 9 bases in between. Germline V gene lookup returns CDR1 SGHTA and CDR2 FQGTGA. The CDR3 is 14 amino acids. The CDR3 nucleotides read TGTGCCAGCAGCTTAACGGGAGGGGGAGATACGCAGTATTTT. This sequence encodes CASSLTGGGDTQYF. The whole variable domain, filled in from reference TRBV7-3 and TRBJ2-3, reads GAGVSQTPSNKVTEKGKYVELRCDPISGHTALYWYRQSLGQGPEFLIYFQGTGAADDSGLPNDRFFAVRPEGSVSTLKIQRTERGDSAVYLCASSLTGGGDTQYFGPGTRLTVL.

This chain connects TRBV21-1 to TRBJ2-2; the D call TRBD1 from the table was never checked on the DNA. TRBV21-1 is flagged as a pseudogene. The length of the CDR3 is 19 residues. The CDR3 loop reads CASSKAWGRQGSNTGELFF. CDR3 nucleotide sequence: TGTGCCAGCAGCAAAGCATGGGGTAGACAGGGGTCGAACACCGGGGAGCTGTTTTTT.

The CDR3 coding sequence is TGTGCCATCGGAGGTAGCGGGAGGGGGGAGACCCAGTACTTC. It encodes CAIGGSGRGETQYF. The V and J genes are TRBV10-3 and TRBJ2-5; 11 bases match TRBD2. The J segment lost 5 bases and the V segment lost 8 bases, leaving 7 bases of the junction unmatched. Germline V gives CDR1 ENHRY, CDR2 SYGVKD. The CDR3 has 14 residues.

CDR3 in amino acids: CASSRDRSYEQYF. Written as DNA, the CDR3 is TGTGCCAGCAGCCGGGACCGCTCCTACGAGCAGTACTTC. The rearrangement uses TRBV7-6 and TRBJ2-7; perhaps D is TRBD1 or TRBD2 (5 bases each). This CDR3 has 13 amino acids. Germline V gene sequence: CDR1 SGHVS, CDR2 FNYEAQ. Trimming stripped 5 bases from V and 0 bases from J, with 8 bases between. The full variable domain, with the rest looked up from reference TRBV7-6 and TRBJ2-7, is GAGVSQSPRYKVTKRGQDVALRCDPISGHVSLYWYRQALGQGPEFLTYFNYEAQQDKSGLPNDRFSAERPEGSISTLTIQRTEQRDSAMYRCASSRDRSYEQYFGPGTRLTVT.

Here the CDR3 DNA reads TGTGCCAGCAGCCAAGCCGGGACTAGTCGGTGGGGTGAGCAGTTCTTC. Protein sequence: CASSQAGTSRWGEQFF. The V call is TRBV7-2, the J call TRBJ2-1; 8 bases align to TRBD2. The CDR3 is 16 residues long. CDR1 is SGHTA and CDR2 is FQGNSA in the germline V gene. V lost 5 bases and J lost 9; bases outside the gene matches: 15.

The chain has TRBV19 and TRBJ1-2; 9 bases map to TRBD1. The V segment lost 4 bases and the J segment 8 bases; nucleotides outside the gene matches: 11. The CDR3 runs 15 residues. Germline-derived CDR1 and CDR2 are LNHDA and SQIVND (reference sequence). CDR3: CASSTGTGKPRGYTF. CDR3 coding DNA: TGTGCCAGTAGTACCGGGACAGGGAAACCAAGGGGCTACACCTTC.

On this clone: Other nucleotide sequences in the sample specify the same CDR3. The chain has TRBV19 and TRBJ1-1; TRBD1 might be the D (6 bases). Germline loops: CDR1 LNHDA, CDR2 SQIVND (reference sequence). The CDR3 is 15 residues long. Trimming cost V 4 bases and J 0 bases, with 12 bases left between them. As DNA, the CDR3 is TGTGCCAGTAGTAGGACCGGGACATTGAACACTGAAGCTTTCTTT. Protein sequence: CASSRTGTLNTEAFF.

This chain uses TRBV19 with TRBJ2-5, with D perhaps TRBD2 (6 bases). Germline V gene lookup returns CDR1 LNHDA and CDR2 SQIVND (reference sequence). The CDR3 loop spans 16 amino acids. V lost 3 bases and J 2 bases, leaving 16 bases between the germline ends. CDR3 sequence reads: CASSIGLADRQETQYF. The DNA for the CDR3 is TGTGCCAGTAGTATTGGTTTAGCGGACCGACAAGAGACCCAGTACTTC.

The chain joins TRBV5-6 to TRBJ2-1, with 9 bases matching TRBD2. The CDR3 covers 18 residues. The V gene's germline CDR1 is SGHDT and CDR2 YYEEEE. V lost 2 bases, J lost 7 bases, and 16 bases stayed unmatched. The CDR3 DNA sequence: TGTGCCAGCAGCTTAGACCTACTTGGCGGGGGGGCGAGTAATGAGCAGTTCTTC. It encodes CASSLDLLGGGASNEQFF.

V is TRBV7-2 and J is TRBJ2-5; 15 bases are a match to TRBD2. V lost 6 bases, J lost 5 bases, and 7 bases stayed unmatched. Germline loops: CDR1 SGHTA, CDR2 FQGNSA. The CDR3 runs 16 residues. Here the CDR3 reads CASSRTSGRAVETQYF. The CDR3, as DNA: TGTGCCAGCAGTAGGACTAGCGGGAGGGCCGTGGAGACCCAGTACTTC. The complete variable domain, with remaining parts taken from reference TRBV7-2 and TRBJ2-5, reads GAGVSQSPSNKVTEKGKDVELRCDPISGHTALYWYRQSLGQGLEFLIYFQGNSAPDKSGLPSDRFSAERTGGSVSTLTIQRTQQEDSAVYLCASSRTSGRAVETQYFGPGTRLLVL.

The gene calls are TRBV5-6 and TRBJ1-1; the D gene is possibly TRBD1 (5 bases). The V end lost 4 bases, the J end lost 4 bases, and 17 bases lay between the germline ends. CDR1 and CDR2 from the germline V gene are SGHDT and YYEEEE. CDR3 length equals 15 residues. The CDR3 is CASSLGTEGVTEAFF. For the CDR3, the DNA is TGTGCCAGCAGCCTCGGGACGGAGGGTGTCACTGAAGCTTTCTTT.

The rearrangement joins TRBV11-2 to TRBJ2-1, with unresolved D. Germline assignment: CDR1 SGHAT and CDR2 FQNNGV. The CDR3 spans 13 residues. V gave up 1 base and J gave up 5 bases, with 6 bases separating them. The CDR3 bases are TGTGCCAGCAGCTTAGTATTTAACAATGAGCAGTTCTTC. Its translation is CASSLVFNNEQFF.

As to this clone: Other nucleotide sequences from this sample produce the same CDR3. The chain combines TRBV7-9 with TRBJ1-2, with a tentative D call TRBD1 (6 bases). V lost 5 bases and J 2 bases, leaving 9 bases between the germline ends. Germline V gives CDR1 SEHNR, CDR2 FQNEAQ (reference sequence). CDR3 size: 13 residues. The DNA of the CDR3 is TGTGCCAGCAGCCACGGACAGAACTATGGCTACACCTTC. Translation: CASSHGQNYGYTF.

The rearrangement links TRBV28 to TRBJ2-5, with 8 nucleotides matching TRBD2. Trimming cost V 6 bases and J 2 bases; bases outside gene matches: 11. Per germline, CDR1 MDHEN and CDR2 SYDVKM. The CDR3 contains 16 residues. The CDR3 is CASSPPNLAGQETQYF. The CDR3 coding sequence is TGTGCCAGCAGCCCTCCCAACTTAGCGGGACAAGAGACCCAGTACTTC.

This clone showed up many times. Different DNA sequences within this sample yield the same CDR3. The V call is TRBV5-1, the J call TRBJ2-3; 7 nucleotides align to TRBD2. The CDR3 consists of 14 residues. Germline V lookup: CDR1 SGHRS, CDR2 YFSETQ. V lost 4 bases to trimming and J lost 4 bases; unmatched junction nucleotides: 6. The CDR3 reads CASSRGGGADTQYF. CDR3 coding DNA: TGCGCCAGCAGCCGAGGCGGGGGAGCAGATACGCAGTATTTT. The full variable domain, completed using reference TRBV5-1 and TRBJ2-3, is KAGVTQTPRYLIKTRGQQVTLSCSPISGHRSVSWYQQTPGQGLQFLFEYFSETQRNKGNFPGRFSGRQFSNSRSEMNVSTLELGDSALYLCASSRGGGADTQYFGPGTRLTVL.

This chain joins TRBV7-9 and TRBJ1-2; D is undetermined. Trimming removed 3 bases at V and 3 bases at J, with 14 bases between. Germline V lookup: CDR1 SEHNR, CDR2 FQNEAQ (reference sequence). The CDR3 has 15 residues. DNA for the CDR3: TGTGCCAGCAGCTTCGGGGAAATCCCCTACTATGGCTACACCTTC. Protein product: CASSFGEIPYYGYTF.

The chain employs TRBV18 and TRBJ1-3; D possibly corresponds to TRBD1 (5 bases). This CDR3 is built from 13 residues. From germline, CDR1 is KGHSH and CDR2 LQKENI. Trimming pared 8 bases from V and 2 bases from J, leaving 10 bases between. The chain's CDR3 is CASGAGAGNTIYF. CDR3 coding DNA: TGTGCCAGCGGGGCCGGGGCTGGAAACACCATATATTTT.

This chain uses TRBV7-9 with TRBJ2-1; 9 nucleotides agree with TRBD2. Germline V lookup: CDR1 SEHNR, CDR2 FQNEAQ (reference sequence). V shed 2 bases, J shed 15 bases, and the junction held 14 bases outside the gene matches. This CDR3 has 15 residues. CDR3 DNA: TGTGCCAGCAGCTTACTCCTTACTCAGGAGCGGGAGGTGTTCTTC. It specifies CASSLLLTQEREVFF.

This clone was seen a single time. The chain couples TRBV6-5 to TRBJ1-5; 7 bases match TRBD1. CDR1 MNHEY and CDR2 SVGAGI come from the germline V gene. V gave up 4 bases and J gave up 6 bases; unmatched junction bases: 6. The CDR3 is made up of 14 amino acids. DNA of the CDR3: TGTGCCAGCAGTTCTACGGACAGGCTTCAGCCCCAGCATTTT. This codes for CASSSTDRLQPQHF.

This clone was counted only a few times. This chain links TRBV18 with TRBJ2-1; the D gene is possibly TRBD2 (5 bases). The CDR3 runs 15 residues. CDR1 is KGHSH, CDR2 LQKENI, per germline. Trimming cost V 3 bases and J 6 bases, with 15 bases left between them. CDR3 nucleotides: TGTGCCAGCTCACCCGGACTCTCATGGGGCAATGAGCAGTTCTTC. Translation gives CASSPGLSWGNEQFF.

This chain connects TRBV7-2 to TRBJ2-1, with 9 bases lining up with TRBD2. The germline V gene has CDR1 SGHTA and CDR2 FQGNSA. The CDR3 covers 15 residues. Trimming removed 7 bases from V and 8 bases from J; junction bases left unmatched: 12. CDR3 region: CASTLRGGRADEQFF. The DNA for the CDR3 is TGTGCCAGCACCCTTAGGGGCGGGAGGGCCGATGAGCAGTTCTTC.

In its sample, this clone was seen a few times. The same CDR3 can be traced to other DNA sequences in this sample. The chain links TRBV9 to TRBJ1-1; D perhaps matches TRBD1 (6 bases). This CDR3 has 14 amino acids. The ends were cut back, 4 bases at V and 1 base at J, with 11 bases in the middle. Germline V CDR1 and CDR2: SGDLS, YYNGEE. The CDR3 DNA follows: TGTGCCAGCAGCTTTACAGGGCGGAACACTGAAGCTTTCTTT. Translated: CASSFTGRNTEAFF.